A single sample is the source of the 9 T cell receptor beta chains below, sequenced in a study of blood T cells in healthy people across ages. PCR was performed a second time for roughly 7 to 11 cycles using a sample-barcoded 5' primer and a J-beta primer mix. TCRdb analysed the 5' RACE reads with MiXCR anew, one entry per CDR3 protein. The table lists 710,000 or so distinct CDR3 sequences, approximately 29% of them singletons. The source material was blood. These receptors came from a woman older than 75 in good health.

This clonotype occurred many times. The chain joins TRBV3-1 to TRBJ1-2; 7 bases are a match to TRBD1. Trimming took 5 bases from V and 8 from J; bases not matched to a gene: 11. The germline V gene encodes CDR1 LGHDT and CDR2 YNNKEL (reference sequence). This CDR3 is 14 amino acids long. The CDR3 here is CASSTRTGSGGYTF. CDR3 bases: TGTGCCAGCAGCACCCGGACAGGCTCCGGAGGCTACACCTTC.

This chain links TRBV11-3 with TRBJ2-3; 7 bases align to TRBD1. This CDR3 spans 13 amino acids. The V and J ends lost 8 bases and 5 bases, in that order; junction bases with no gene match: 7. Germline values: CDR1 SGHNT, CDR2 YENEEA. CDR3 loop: CASSNTGVDTQYF. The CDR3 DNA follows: TGTGCCAGCTCTAATACAGGGGTAGATACGCAGTATTTT.

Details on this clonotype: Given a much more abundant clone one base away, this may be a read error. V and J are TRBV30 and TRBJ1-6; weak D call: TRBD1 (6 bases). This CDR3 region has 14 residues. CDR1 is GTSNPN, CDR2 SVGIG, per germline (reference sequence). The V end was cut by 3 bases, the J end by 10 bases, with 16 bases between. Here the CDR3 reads CAWRATGFGSPLHF. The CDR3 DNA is TGTGCCTGGAGGGCAACAGGGTTCGGATCACCCCTCCACTTT. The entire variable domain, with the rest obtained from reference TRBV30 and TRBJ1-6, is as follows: SQTIHQWPATLVQPVGSPLSLECTVEGTSNPNLYWYRQAAGRGLQLLFYSVGIGQISSEVPQNLSASRPQDRQFILSSKKLLLSDSGFYLCAWRATGFGSPLHFGNGTRLTVT.

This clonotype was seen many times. CDR3 sequence (DNA): TGTGCCAGCTCAAAGGACCGTACTGCCCACAATGAGCAGTTCTTC. This encodes CASSKDRTAHNEQFF. This chain joins TRBV18 and TRBJ2-1, with D unclear. This CDR3 has 15 amino acids. The ends were cut back, 5 bases at V and 5 bases at J, with 16 bases in the middle. CDR1 and CDR2 (germline): KGHSH, LQKENI.

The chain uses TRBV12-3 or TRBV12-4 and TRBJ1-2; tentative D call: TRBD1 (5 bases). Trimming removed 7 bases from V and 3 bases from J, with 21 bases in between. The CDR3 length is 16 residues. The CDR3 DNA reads TGTGCCAGCACCGGGACGCTAAAGACCCAATACTATGGCTACACCTTC. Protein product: CASTGTLKTQYYGYTF.

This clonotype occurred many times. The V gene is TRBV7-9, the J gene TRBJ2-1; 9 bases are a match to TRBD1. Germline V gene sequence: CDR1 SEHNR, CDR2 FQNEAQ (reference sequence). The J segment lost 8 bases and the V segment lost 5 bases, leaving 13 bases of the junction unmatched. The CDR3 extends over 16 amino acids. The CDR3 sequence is CASSPGQGIYSHEQFF. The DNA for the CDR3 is TGTGCCAGCAGCCCTGGACAGGGGATCTACTCTCATGAGCAGTTCTTC.

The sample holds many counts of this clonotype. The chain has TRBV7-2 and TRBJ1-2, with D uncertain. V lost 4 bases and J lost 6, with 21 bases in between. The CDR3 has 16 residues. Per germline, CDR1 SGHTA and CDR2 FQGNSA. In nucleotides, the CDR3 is TGTGCCAGCAGCTCCCCAACAGATCCCCTAAGGGATGGCTACACCTTC. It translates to CASSSPTDPLRDGYTF. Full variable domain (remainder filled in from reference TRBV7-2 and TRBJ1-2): GAGVSQSPSNKVTEKGKDVELRCDPISGHTALYWYRQSLGQGLEFLIYFQGNSAPDKSGLPSDRFSAERTGGSVSTLTIQRTQQEDSAVYLCASSSPTDPLRDGYTFGSGTRLTVV.

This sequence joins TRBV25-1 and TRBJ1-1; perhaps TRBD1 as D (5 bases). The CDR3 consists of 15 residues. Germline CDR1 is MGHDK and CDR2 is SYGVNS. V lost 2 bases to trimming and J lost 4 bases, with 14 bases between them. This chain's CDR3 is CASSEPGGSGTEAFF. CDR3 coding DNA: TGTGCCAGCAGTGAACCGGGGGGTTCCGGCACTGAAGCTTTCTTT. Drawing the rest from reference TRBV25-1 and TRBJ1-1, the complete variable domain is EADIYQTPRYLVIGTGKKITLECSQTMGHDKMYWYQQDPGMELHLIHYSYGVNSTEKGDLSSESTVSRIRTEHFPLTLESARPSHTSQYLCASSEPGGSGTEAFFGQGTRLTVV.

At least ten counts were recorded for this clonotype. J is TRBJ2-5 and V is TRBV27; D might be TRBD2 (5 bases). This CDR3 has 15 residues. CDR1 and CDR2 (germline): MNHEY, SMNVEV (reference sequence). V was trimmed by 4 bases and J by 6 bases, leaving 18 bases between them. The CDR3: CASSSEPGRRQTQYF. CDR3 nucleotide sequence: TGTGCCAGCAGTTCCGAACCGGGAAGGAGGCAGACCCAGTACTTC.